The entry that follows covers one T cell receptor (beta chain) sequence. TCRdb keeps only in-frame clones here, not all; method: immunoSEQ multiplex PCR. The profile covers 75,000 to 80,000 clones, with over 75% appearing a single time and approximately 46% taken by the ten largest. The source of the sample is a study of blood T cell repertoires in COVID-19. Study at large: Material from acute and convalescent COVID-19 was sourced from the United States, Italy and Spain.

The length of the CDR3 is 13 residues. The germline V and J ends were trimmed by 7 bases and 2 bases, with 11 bases remaining between them. The germline V gene has CDR1 LNHDA and CDR2 SQIVND (reference sequence). The sequenced sample consisted of peripheral blood. The source is a human donor in a cohort sampled during active COVID-19. This chain joins TRBV19 and TRBJ1-2; the D gene is possibly TRBD1 (6 bases). CDR3: CASNRQENYGYTF. Here the CDR3 DNA reads TGTGCCAGTAACCGACAGGAAAACTATGGCTACACCTTC.